Listed here is a single TCR beta chain. What it binds is unknown. From the reads, TCRdb called clonotypes with MiXCR, one entry per CDR3 protein. In the table there are hundreds of thousands of distinct CDR3 sequences, around a third of which are singletons. V was pared by 5 bases and J by 3 bases, with 14 bases of the junction left unmatched. Germline V gives CDR1 SGHNT, CDR2 YYREEE (reference sequence). The CDR3 sequence is 19 residues long. The entry originates in a study of T cell repertoires in cytomegalovirus infection. The wider study: HLA-C-restricted CMV epitopes, recently identified, and well-studied HLA-B-restricted ones were used by the study.

The sequence was collected from a human donor in good health (CMV status not recorded). Some clones in this sample may be carry-over from other donors' samples. This specimen was cultured PBMCs, taken from culture after CMV antigen stimulation. The rearrangement uses TRBV5-4 and TRBJ2-3, with 14 positions matching TRBD2. This CDR3 reads CASSRARLAGGPATDTQYF. CDR3 coding DNA: TGTGCCAGCAGTAGGGCCCGACTAGCGGGGGGGCCAGCGACAGATACGCAGTATTTT.